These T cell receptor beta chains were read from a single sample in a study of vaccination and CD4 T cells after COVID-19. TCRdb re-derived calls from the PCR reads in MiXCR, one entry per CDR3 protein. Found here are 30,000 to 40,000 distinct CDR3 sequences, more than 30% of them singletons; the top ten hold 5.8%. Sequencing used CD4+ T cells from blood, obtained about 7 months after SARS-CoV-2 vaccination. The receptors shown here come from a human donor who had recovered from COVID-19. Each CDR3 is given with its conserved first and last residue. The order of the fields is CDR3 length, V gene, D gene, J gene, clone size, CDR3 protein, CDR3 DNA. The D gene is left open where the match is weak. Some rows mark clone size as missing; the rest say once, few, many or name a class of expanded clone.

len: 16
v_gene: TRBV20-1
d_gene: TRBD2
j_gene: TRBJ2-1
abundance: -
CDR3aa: CSARAVGAGGLGEQFF
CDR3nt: TGCAGTGCTAGAGCGGTAGGAGCGGGAGGACTAGGTGAGCAGTTCTTC

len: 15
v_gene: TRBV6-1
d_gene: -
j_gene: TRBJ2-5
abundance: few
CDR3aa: CASSEAWTIKETQYF
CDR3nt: TGTGCCAGCAGTGAAGCCTGGACTATCAAAGAGACCCAGTACTTC

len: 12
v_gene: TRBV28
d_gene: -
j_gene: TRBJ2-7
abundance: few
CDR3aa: CASSSPGYEQYF
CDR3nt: TGTGCCAGCAGTTCCCCAGGCTACGAGCAGTACTTC

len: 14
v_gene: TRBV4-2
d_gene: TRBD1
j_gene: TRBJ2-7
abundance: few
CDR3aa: CASSQGDSTYEQYF
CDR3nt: TGTGCCAGCAGCCAAGGGGACAGCACCTACGAGCAGTACTTC

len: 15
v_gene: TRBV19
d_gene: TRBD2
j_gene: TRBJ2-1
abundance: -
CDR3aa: CASMEASGSYNEQFF
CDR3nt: TGTGCCAGTATGGAAGCTAGCGGGAGTTACAATGAGCAGTTCTTC

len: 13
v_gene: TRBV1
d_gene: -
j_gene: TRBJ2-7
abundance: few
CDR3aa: CTSSQDTTNEQYF
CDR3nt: TGCACCAGCAGCCAAGATACTACTAACGAGCAGTACTTC

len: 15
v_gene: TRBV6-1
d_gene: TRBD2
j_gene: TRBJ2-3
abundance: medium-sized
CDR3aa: CASSELRGGPDTQYF
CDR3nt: TGTGCCAGCAGTGAATTGAGGGGAGGGCCAGATACGCAGTATTTT

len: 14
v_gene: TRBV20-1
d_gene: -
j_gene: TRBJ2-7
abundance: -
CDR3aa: CSARPNDRTYEQYF
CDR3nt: TGCAGTGCTCGCCCCAACGACCGTACCTACGAGCAGTACTTC

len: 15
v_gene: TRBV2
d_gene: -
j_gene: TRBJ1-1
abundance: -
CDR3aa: CASSEQGGWDTEAFF
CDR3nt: TGTGCCAGCAGTGAACAGGGAGGGTGGGATACTGAAGCTTTCTTT

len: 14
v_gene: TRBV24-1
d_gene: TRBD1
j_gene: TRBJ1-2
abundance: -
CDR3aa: CATRGATGDYGYTF
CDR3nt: TGTGCCACCAGGGGAGCTACAGGGGACTATGGCTACACCTTC

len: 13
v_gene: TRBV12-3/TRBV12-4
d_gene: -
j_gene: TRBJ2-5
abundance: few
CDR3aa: CASRGPARETQYF
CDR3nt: TGTGCCAGCAGGGGGCCAGCCCGAGAGACCCAGTACTTC

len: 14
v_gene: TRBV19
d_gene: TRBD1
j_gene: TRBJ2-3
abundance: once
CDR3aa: CASNRQGATDTQYF
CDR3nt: TGTGCCAGTAATCGACAGGGGGCCACAGATACGCAGTATTTT

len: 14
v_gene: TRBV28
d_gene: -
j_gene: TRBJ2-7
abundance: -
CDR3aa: CAIEREKSSYEQYF
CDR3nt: TGTGCCATCGAAAGGGAAAAGAGCTCCTACGAGCAGTACTTC

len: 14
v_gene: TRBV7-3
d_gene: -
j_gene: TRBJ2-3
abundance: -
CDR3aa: CASSSSAGTDTQYF
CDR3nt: TGTGCCAGCAGCTCGAGTGCTGGAACAGATACGCAGTATTTT

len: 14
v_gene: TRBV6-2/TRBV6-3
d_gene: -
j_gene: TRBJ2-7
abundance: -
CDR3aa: CASSPGDGTYEQYF
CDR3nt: TGTGCCAGCAGCCCCGGGGACGGTACCTACGAGCAGTACTTC

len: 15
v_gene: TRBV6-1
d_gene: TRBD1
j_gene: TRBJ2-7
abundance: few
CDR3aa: CASSHLRDSSYEQYF
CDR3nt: TGTGCCAGCAGTCACCTCCGGGACAGCTCCTACGAGCAGTACTTC

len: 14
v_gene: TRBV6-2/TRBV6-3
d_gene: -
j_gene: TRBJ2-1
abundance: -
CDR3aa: CASGPVRENDEQFF
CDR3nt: TGTGCCAGCGGGCCCGTGCGGGAAAACGATGAGCAGTTCTTC

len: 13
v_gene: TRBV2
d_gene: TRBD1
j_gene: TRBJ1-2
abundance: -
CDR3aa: CASSAQGDYGYTF
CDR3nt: TGTGCCAGCAGTGCTCAGGGGGACTATGGCTACACCTTC

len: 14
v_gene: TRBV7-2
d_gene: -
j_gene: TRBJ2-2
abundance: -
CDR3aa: CASSDGPNTGELFF
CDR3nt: TGTGCCAGCAGCGACGGACCGAACACCGGGGAGCTGTTTTTT

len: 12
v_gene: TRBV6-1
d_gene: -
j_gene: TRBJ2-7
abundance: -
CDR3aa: CATRPAGDEQYF
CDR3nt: TGTGCCACCCGTCCCGCAGGGGACGAGCAGTACTTC

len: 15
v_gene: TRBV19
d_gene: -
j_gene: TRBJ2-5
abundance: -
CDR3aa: CASSIRRDLQETQYF
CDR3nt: TGTGCCAGTAGTATAAGGCGGGACCTACAAGAGACCCAGTACTTC

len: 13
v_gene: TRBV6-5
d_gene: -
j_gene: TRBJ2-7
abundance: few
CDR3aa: CASSYRGSYEQYF
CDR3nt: TGTGCCAGCAGTTACAGGGGCTCCTACGAGCAGTACTTC

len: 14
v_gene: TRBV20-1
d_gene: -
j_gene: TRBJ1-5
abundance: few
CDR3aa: CSARASGGGQPQHF
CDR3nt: TGCAGTGCTAGAGCGTCGGGGGGGGGTCAGCCCCAGCATTTT